This entry lists 3 T cell receptor beta chains sequenced from one sample in a study of blood T cell repertoires in COVID-19. Clones were sequenced by immunoSEQ multiplex PCR, and TCRdb holds only the in-frame ones, with some missing. The table records under 250,000 clones, roughly 86% of them present only once. Sequences were obtained from peripheral blood. The receptors here all came from a woman aged 80 or over with COVID-19, enrolled during active disease.

The rearrangement uses TRBV28 and TRBJ1-2, with a possible D match to TRBD1 (5 bases). Deletions cut 3 bases from V and 5 bases from J, with 7 bases between. CDR1 MDHEN and CDR2 SYDVKM come from the germline V gene. The CDR3 is 12 residues long. CDR3 in amino acids: CASSLGLYGYTF. CDR3 DNA: TGTGCCAGCAGTTTGGGGCTATATGGCTACACCTTC.

The V call is TRBV7-2, the J call TRBJ1-5; D is uncertain. V gave up 1 base and J gave up 5 bases, with 3 bases separating them. The CDR3 sequence is 12 residues long. Germline values: CDR1 SGHTA, CDR2 FQGNSA. CDR3 coding DNA: TGTGCCAGCAGCTTAGACTATCAGCCCCAGCATTTT. Translated: CASSLDYQPQHF. Based on the CDR3 plus reference TRBV7-2 and TRBJ1-5, the full variable domain is GAGVSQSPSNKVTEKGKDVELRCDPISGHTALYWYRQSLGQGLEFLIYFQGNSAPDKSGLPSDRFSAERTGGSVSTLTIQRTQQEDSAVYLCASSLDYQPQHFGDGTRLSIL.

The V and J genes are TRBV19 and TRBJ2-1, with TRBD2 identical over 12 bases. Germline V lookup: CDR1 LNHDA, CDR2 SQIVND (reference sequence). After removal of 8 bases from V and 10 bases from J, the junction contained 9 bases not matched to a gene. The CDR3 spans 14 residues. CDR3 amino acids: CASDPSGGAREQFF. CDR3 bases: TGTGCCAGTGACCCTAGCGGGGGGGCCCGAGAGCAGTTCTTC.